These T cell receptor beta chains were read from a single sample in a study of CD8 T cells in ankylosing spondylitis. Via MiXCR, TCRdb re-called the 5' RACE reads, giving one row per CDR3 protein. Here the sample spans about 130,000 distinct CDR3 sequences, 6% to 8.5% being singletons. The material sequenced was blood, either unsorted or a sorted T cell fraction (not recorded which). The receptors here all came from a female donor with ankylosing spondylitis or in good health (not recorded which). Both conserved end residues are part of each CDR3. D genes are given only for firm matches. A row's size may be missing; if present it is once, few, many or a size class.

TRBV20-1	many	.	TRBJ1-6	CSARVARTGINSPLHF	TGCAGTGCTAGAGTCGCCCGAACAGGCATCAATTCACCCCTCCACTTT
TRBV28	many	.	TRBJ2-5	CASSSGGGLMKETQYF	TGTGCCAGCAGTTCCGGAGGGGGGCTGATGAAAGAGACCCAGTACTTC
TRBV5-1	many	.	TRBJ2-1	CASSLGDNEQFF	TGCGCCAGCAGCTTGGGAGACAATGAGCAGTTCTTC
TRBV30	many	.	TRBJ2-3	CAWSSRDTQYF	TGTGCCTGGAGTAGTAGGGATACGCAGTATTTT
TRBV28	many	TRBD2	TRBJ2-3	CASSPTRAGVTDTQYF	TGTGCCAGCAGTCCCACTCGAGCGGGGGTCACAGATACGCAGTATTTT
TRBV29-1	.	TRBD1	TRBJ2-2	CSARGDRGAGELFF	TGCAGCGCCCGGGGGGACAGGGGTGCCGGGGAGCTGTTTTTT
TRBV20-1	many	TRBD1	TRBJ2-2	CSARDGTALTGELFF	TGCAGTGCTAGAGACGGGACAGCCCTCACCGGGGAGCTGTTTTTT
TRBV7-9	many	.	TRBJ1-6	CASSSQPDSPLHF	TGTGCCAGCAGCTCCCAGCCCGATTCACCCCTCCACTTT
TRBV29-1	.	TRBD1	TRBJ1-2	CSVTPGQGYGYTF	TGCAGCGTTACCCCGGGACAGGGCTATGGCTACACCTTC
TRBV12-3/TRBV12-4	many	TRBD1	TRBJ1-4	CASSTPTGVYDFEKLFF	TGTGCCAGCAGTACACCGACAGGGGTATATGATTTTGAAAAACTGTTTTTT
TRBV3-1	.	TRBD1	TRBJ1-5	CTSSPRQGGVVGYGQPQHF	TGTACCAGCAGTCCAAGACAGGGTGGGGTAGTTGGATATGGTCAGCCCCAGCATTTT
TRBV20-1	many	.	TRBJ1-4	CSAGGRLQELFF	TGCAGTGCTGGCGGACGGCTCCAGGAACTGTTTTTT
TRBV6-1	many	TRBD2	TRBJ2-7	CASTTSGGADEQYF	TGTGCCAGCACTACTAGCGGGGGGGCCGACGAGCAGTACTTC
TRBV18	few	.	TRBJ2-1	CASSPAGQGANEQFF	TGTGCCAGCTCACCAGCGGGCCAGGGTGCCAATGAGCAGTTCTTC
TRBV6-2/TRBV6-3	many	.	TRBJ2-7	CASSADSEQYF	TGTGCCAGCAGTGCAGATTCCGAGCAGTACTTC
TRBV6-7	many	TRBD1	TRBJ2-5	CASSSSPGTGLNF	TGTGCCAGCAGTTCATCCCCCGGGACAGGGCTCAACTTC
TRBV7-9	many	TRBD2	TRBJ2-1	CASSPMGGEYNEQFF	TGTGCCAGCAGCCCGATGGGGGGGGAGTACAATGAGCAGTTCTTC
TRBV5-1	few	.	TRBJ1-1	CASSLEGIGTEAFF	TGCGCCAGCAGCTTAGAAGGGATCGGGACTGAAGCTTTCTTT
TRBV7-9	.	.	TRBJ2-1	CASSLYSYQGVGDEQFF	TGTGCCAGCAGCCTTTACTCATATCAGGGAGTTGGGGATGAGCAGTTCTTC
TRBV20-1	many	TRBD2	TRBJ2-1	CSAREGLAYNEQFF	TGCAGTGCTAGGGAGGGACTAGCGTACAATGAGCAGTTCTTC
TRBV28	few	.	TRBJ2-1	CASSFSSYSSYNEQFF	TGTGCCAGCAGTTTCTCCAGTTACAGCTCCTACAATGAGCAGTTCTTC
TRBV10-3	many	TRBD1	TRBJ1-1	CAISDFGTGDTEAFF	TGTGCCATCAGTGACTTTGGAACAGGGGATACTGAAGCTTTCTTT
TRBV6-1	many	TRBD1	TRBJ1-4	CASADRGPANEKLFF	TGTGCCAGCGCGGACAGGGGGCCGGCTAATGAAAAACTGTTTTTT